Each of the 14 T cell receptor beta chains below was sequenced from the same sample in a study of blood T cell repertoires in COVID-19. The repertoire was sequenced with immunoSEQ multiplex PCR; TCRdb's copy has only in-frame clones and lacks some. In the table there are a few hundred thousand clones, around 90% of which are singletons. The sequencing input was peripheral blood. The receptors here all came from a man aged 18 to 29 with active or convalescent COVID-19.

V is TRBV5-5 and J is TRBJ2-3; D gene unclear. The CDR3 runs 15 residues. V lost 4 bases to trimming and J lost 7 bases, with 19 bases between them. CDR1 and CDR2 from the germline V gene are SGHKS and YYEKEE (reference sequence). The CDR3 sequence is CASSDMPGLRNTQYF. CDR3 in DNA: TGTGCCAGCAGCGATATGCCGGGTCTGAGAAATACGCAGTATTTT. The full variable domain, rest sourced from reference TRBV5-5 and TRBJ2-3, is DAGVTQSPTHLIKTRGQQVTLRCSPISGHKSVSWYQQVLGQGPQFIFQYYEKEERGRGNFPDRFSARQFPNYSSELNVNALLLGDSALYLCASSDMPGLRNTQYFGPGTRLTVL.

The V call is TRBV6-2 or TRBV6-3, the J call TRBJ2-5; 7 nucleotides agree with TRBD1. Trimming took 6 bases from V and 4 from J; bases not matched to a gene: 5. The CDR3 contains 13 residues. Germline V gene lookup returns CDR1 MNHEY and CDR2 SVGEGT. The CDR3 DNA sequence: TGTGCCAGCAGCGACAGGGAAGGAGAGACCCAGTACTTC. This encodes CASSDREGETQYF.

The chain is built from TRBV5-1 and TRBJ2-5, with 7 positions matching TRBD1. V shed 2 bases and J 1 base; nucleotides not matched to a gene: 5. This CDR3 comprises 15 residues. CDR1 and CDR2 (germline): SGHRS, YFSETQ. This chain's CDR3 is CASSLQGPRQETQYF. In DNA form, the CDR3 reads TGCGCCAGCAGCTTACAGGGGCCCCGCCAAGAGACCCAGTACTTC. The whole variable domain, filled in from reference TRBV5-1 and TRBJ2-5, reads KAGVTQTPRYLIKTRGQQVTLSCSPISGHRSVSWYQQTPGQGLQFLFEYFSETQRNKGNFPGRFSGRQFSNSRSEMNVSTLELGDSALYLCASSLQGPRQETQYFGPGTRLLVL.

CDR3 in amino acids: CASSPTTGGEINYGYTF. CDR3 in DNA: TGTGCCAGCAGCCCCACAACAGGGGGCGAAATTAACTATGGCTACACCTTC. This chain uses TRBV7-6 with TRBJ1-2, with 9 bases matching TRBD1. The CDR3 extends over 17 amino acids. The J segment lost 1 base and the V segment lost 5 bases, leaving 11 bases of the junction unmatched. The germline gives CDR1 SGHVS, CDR2 FNYEAQ.

The chain employs TRBV27 and TRBJ1-2, with a possible D match to TRBD1 (5 bases). Germline V lookup: CDR1 MNHEY, CDR2 SMNVEV (reference sequence). V was shortened by 3 bases and J by 7 bases, with 15 bases between the two germline ends. The CDR3 length is 14 residues. In DNA, the CDR3 is TGTGCCAGCAGTTTTGGGGGGGGTATCTCTGGCTACACCTTC. Its protein product is CASSFGGGISGYTF.

V is TRBV28 and J is TRBJ1-4; TRBD1 aligns across 7 bases. The CDR3 sequence is 15 residues long. J lost 8 bases, V lost 3 bases, and 9 bases had no gene match. Germline CDR1 MDHEN, CDR2 SYDVKM. The CDR3 DNA follows: TGTGCCAGCAGTTTGATGAGGGGGCCAAACGAAAAACTGTTTTTT. Protein product: CASSLMRGPNEKLFF.

This clone was seen a handful of times. This chain links TRBV4-3 with TRBJ2-7; D unresolved. V lost 0 bases and J lost 6, with 12 bases in between. Germline CDR1 LGHNA, CDR2 YSLEER. The CDR3 consists of 14 residues. CDR3 in DNA: TGCGCCAGCAGCCAAGAGTTAGCAGCCCTCGAGCAGTACTTC. The encoded protein is CASSQELAALEQYF.

The V and J genes are TRBV4-1 and TRBJ2-2, with D perhaps matching TRBD1 (5 bases). Deletions cut 11 bases from V and 2 bases from J, with 12 bases between. In germline, CDR1 is MGHRA, CDR2 YSYEKL. CDR3 size: 13 residues. The CDR3 protein is CASRERNTGELFF. The DNA for the CDR3 is TGCGCCTCCAGGGAAAGAAACACCGGGGAGCTGTTTTTT.

CDR3 residues: CASSHHQGGGYTF. For the CDR3, the DNA is TGTGCCAGCAGCCACCACCAGGGAGGTGGCTACACCTTC. The J gene is TRBJ1-2, the V gene TRBV14; tentative D call: TRBD1 (5 bases). V was clipped by 3 bases and J by 7 bases, with 12 bases between them. The germline gives CDR1 SGHDN, CDR2 FVKESK. This CDR3 has 13 residues. The variable domain in full, completed from reference TRBV14 and TRBJ1-2, reads EAGVTQFPSHSVIEKGQTVTLRCDPISGHDNLYWYRRVMGKEIKFLLHFVKESKQDESGMPNNRFLAERTGGTYSTLKVQPAELEDSGVYFCASSHHQGGGYTFGSGTRLTVV.

The chain uses TRBV9 and TRBJ1-4; the D is unclear. In germline, CDR1 is SGDLS, CDR2 YYNGEE. The CDR3 totals 16 residues. V lost 3 bases to trimming and J lost 0 bases, with 12 bases between them. CDR3 protein: CASSGGSLATNEKLFF. DNA for the CDR3: TGTGCCAGCAGCGGCGGGTCTCTTGCAACTAATGAAAAACTGTTTTTT.

The genes are TRBV12-5 and TRBJ2-1; 8 nucleotides match TRBD2. Per germline, CDR1 LGHNT and CDR2 FRNRAP. V trimming: 0 bases; J trimming: 5 bases; junction bases outside the gene matches: 12. The CDR3 loop spans 18 amino acids. Here the CDR3 reads CASGLVGPLAGKDNEQFF. The CDR3 DNA sequence: TGTGCTAGTGGTTTGGTCGGCCCCTTAGCGGGAAAAGACAATGAGCAGTTCTTC.

This clone was recorded once. The chain carries TRBV12-3 or TRBV12-4 and TRBJ2-1, with no clear D. This CDR3 spans 13 amino acids. The V end lost 7 bases, the J end lost 4 bases, and 11 bases lay between the germline ends. The CDR3 region is CASISTLYNEQFF. The DNA for the CDR3 is TGTGCCAGCATTTCAACCCTATACAATGAGCAGTTCTTC.

J is TRBJ1-1 and V is TRBV5-1; D is possibly TRBD1 (6 bases). Per germline, CDR1 SGHRS and CDR2 YFSETQ. Trimming took off 0 bases at V and 3 bases at J, with 9 bases between the two ends. The CDR3 spans 14 residues. The CDR3, as DNA: TGCGCCAGCAGCTTGGGACAGGTACACACTGAAGCTTTCTTT. This translates into CASSLGQVHTEAFF.

This chain links TRBV6-5 with TRBJ1-4; the match to TRBD1 covers 9 bases. CDR3 length: 14 amino acids. Losses at the gene ends were 4 bases for V and 7 bases for J; bases not matched to a gene: 4. Germline V gene sequence: CDR1 MNHEY, CDR2 SVGAGI. This CDR3 reads CASSSGQGSEKLFF. In DNA, the CDR3 is TGTGCCAGCAGTTCCGGACAGGGGAGTGAAAAACTGTTTTTT.